These T cell receptor beta chains were read from a single sample in a study of cytotoxic CD8 clonotypes in ibrutinib-treated CLL. Profiling relied on immunoSEQ multiplex PCR, and the TCRdb table lists in-frame clones only, not all of them. The table shows over 25,000 clones, with 70% to 80% occurring only once. This sample comprised PBMCs, obtained after 36 months of ibrutinib treatment. These receptors came from a human donor with chronic lymphocytic leukemia. Both conserved end residues are part of each CDR3. The order of the fields is clone size, J gene, V gene, D gene, CDR3 DNA, CDR3 protein. The D gene is left open where the match is weak. Clone size is not always given. Where it is, it says once, few, many or a class for expanded clones.

clone size: -
J gene: TRBJ1-6
V gene: TRBV27
D gene: TRBD1
CDR3 DNA: TGTGCCAGCAGTTATTGGACAGGGGGTTTCTCCTATAATTCACCCCTCCACTTT
CDR3 protein: CASSYWTGGFSYNSPLHF

clone size: -
J gene: TRBJ2-7
V gene: TRBV19
D gene: -
CDR3 DNA: TGTGCCAGTAGTATCGGGGCTTCGGGACATCTTTACGAGCAGTACTTC
CDR3 protein: CASSIGASGHLYEQYF

clone size: -
J gene: TRBJ2-1
V gene: TRBV27
D gene: -
CDR3 DNA: TGTGCCAGCAGTCCCTTTGTCACGGGCGGCTACAATGAGCAGTTCTTC
CDR3 protein: CASSPFVTGGYNEQFF

clone size: -
J gene: TRBJ2-3
V gene: TRBV28
D gene: TRBD2
CDR3 DNA: TGTGCCAGCAGTTTTGGCGGGGGGGAAATCTCTCGGCAGTATTTT
CDR3 protein: CASSFGGGEISRQYF

clone size: -
J gene: TRBJ2-5
V gene: TRBV20-1
D gene: -
CDR3 DNA: TGCAGTGCCTTAAAAGAGACCCAGTACTTC
CDR3 protein: CSALKETQYF

clone size: -
J gene: TRBJ1-1
V gene: TRBV6-5
D gene: -
CDR3 DNA: TGTGCCAGCAGTTATGGGGCAGCCGAAGCTTTCTTT
CDR3 protein: CASSYGAAEAFF

clone size: -
J gene: TRBJ1-1
V gene: TRBV27
D gene: TRBD1
CDR3 DNA: TGTGCCAGCAGTTTAAGGACAGGGGGCGAAGCTTTCTTT
CDR3 protein: CASSLRTGGEAFF

clone size: -
J gene: TRBJ1-5
V gene: TRBV7-9
D gene: -
CDR3 DNA: TGTGCCAGCAGCCATTCAGGGGACAATCAGCCCCAGCATTTT
CDR3 protein: CASSHSGDNQPQHF

clone size: -
J gene: TRBJ1-2
V gene: TRBV12-5
D gene: TRBD1
CDR3 DNA: TGTGCTAGTGGTTTGGTACCGGAGGGGGCGGAATATGGCTACACCTTC
CDR3 protein: CASGLVPEGAEYGYTF

clone size: -
J gene: TRBJ1-6
V gene: TRBV11-1
D gene: TRBD1
CDR3 DNA: TGTGCCAGCAGCCCCACAGGGGTCGATTCACCCCTCCACTTT
CDR3 protein: CASSPTGVDSPLHF

clone size: -
J gene: TRBJ1-6
V gene: TRBV6-1
D gene: TRBD1
CDR3 DNA: TGTGCCAGCAGTGAGACGGGACAGGGATTTTCACCCCTCCACTTT
CDR3 protein: CASSETGQGFSPLHF

clone size: few
J gene: TRBJ1-6
V gene: TRBV4-1
D gene: -
CDR3 DNA: TGCGCCAGCAGCCAAGGTTGGGATCTAGGAAATTCACCCCTCCACTTT
CDR3 protein: CASSQGWDLGNSPLHF

clone size: -
J gene: TRBJ1-2
V gene: TRBV15
D gene: TRBD1
CDR3 DNA: TGTGCCACCAGCAGAGATAGGACAGGGGTTGGCTACACCTTC
CDR3 protein: CATSRDRTGVGYTF

clone size: -
J gene: TRBJ1-2
V gene: TRBV27
D gene: TRBD1
CDR3 DNA: TGTGCCAGCAGTTTATATTCAGGGGGTGAACTGTTCTATGGCTACACCTTC
CDR3 protein: CASSLYSGGELFYGYTF

clone size: -
J gene: TRBJ2-3
V gene: TRBV5-1
D gene: TRBD2
CDR3 DNA: TGCGCCAGCAGCTCTCAACCGACTAGCGGGGTGACAGATACGCAGTATTTT
CDR3 protein: CASSSQPTSGVTDTQYF

clone size: -
J gene: TRBJ1-1
V gene: TRBV5-1
D gene: TRBD1
CDR3 DNA: TGCGCCAGCAGCTTGTCCGGGACAGGGGAAGCTTTCTTT
CDR3 protein: CASSLSGTGEAFF

clone size: -
J gene: TRBJ1-2
V gene: TRBV5-6
D gene: -
CDR3 DNA: TGTGCCAGCAACCATGGAGGGCAGGAGGTTTACTATGGCTACACCTTC
CDR3 protein: CASNHGGQEVYYGYTF

clone size: -
J gene: TRBJ1-4
V gene: TRBV29-1
D gene: -
CDR3 DNA: TGCAGCGGGGACGGGGACGAAAGAAATGAAAAACTGTTTTTT
CDR3 protein: CSGDGDERNEKLFF

clone size: -
J gene: TRBJ2-7
V gene: TRBV15
D gene: TRBD2
CDR3 DNA: TGTGCCACCAGCAGGTTCAGCGGGAGCTCCTACGAGCAGTACTTC
CDR3 protein: CATSRFSGSSYEQYF

clone size: -
J gene: TRBJ1-6
V gene: TRBV7-9
D gene: -
CDR3 DNA: TGTGCCAGCAGTTTAGACCAGACACCCCTCCACTTT
CDR3 protein: CASSLDQTPLHF

clone size: -
J gene: TRBJ1-2
V gene: TRBV6-6
D gene: -
CDR3 DNA: TGTGCCAGCAGTCAACTCCAGGGCGGCTATGGCTACACCTTC
CDR3 protein: CASSQLQGGYGYTF

clone size: few
J gene: TRBJ2-2
V gene: TRBV2
D gene: -
CDR3 DNA: TGTGCCAGCAGTGTAGATCAGGCTTCCGCCGGGGAGCTGTTTTTT
CDR3 protein: CASSVDQASAGELFF

clone size: -
J gene: TRBJ2-1
V gene: TRBV5-4
D gene: -
CDR3 DNA: TGTGCCAGCAGCCCACCCGGGGTGGGCTCCTACAATGAGCAGTTCTTC
CDR3 protein: CASSPPGVGSYNEQFF

clone size: -
J gene: TRBJ1-5
V gene: TRBV7-2
D gene: -
CDR3 DNA: TGTGCCAGCAGCTTAGCCACATGGGGTACTAAAGCCGATAGCAATCAGCCCCAGCATTTT
CDR3 protein: CASSLATWGTKADSNQPQHF

clone size: few
J gene: TRBJ2-3
V gene: TRBV5-1
D gene: -
CDR3 DNA: TGCGCCAGCAGCTTGGGTGGGGGGACCACAGATACGCAGTATTTT
CDR3 protein: CASSLGGGTTDTQYF

clone size: -
J gene: TRBJ1-5
V gene: TRBV11-2
D gene: -
CDR3 DNA: TGTGCCAGCAGCCCCCACGGGGTCCGAGGGCAGCCCCAGCATTTT
CDR3 protein: CASSPHGVRGQPQHF

clone size: -
J gene: TRBJ2-7
V gene: TRBV6-5
D gene: TRBD1
CDR3 DNA: TGTGCCAGCCGGTTGCCAGGGGGCTACGAGCAGTACTTC
CDR3 protein: CASRLPGGYEQYF

clone size: -
J gene: TRBJ1-2
V gene: TRBV2
D gene: -
CDR3 DNA: TGTGCCAGCAGTGAGGATACGAACTATGGCTACACCTTC
CDR3 protein: CASSEDTNYGYTF

clone size: -
J gene: TRBJ1-6
V gene: TRBV5-5
D gene: -
CDR3 DNA: TGTGCCAGCAGCCCCGATGATATAGGGTGGTCTACTAATTCACCCCTCCACTTT
CDR3 protein: CASSPDDIGWSTNSPLHF

clone size: few
J gene: TRBJ2-7
V gene: TRBV5-1
D gene: TRBD1
CDR3 DNA: TGCGCCAGCAGCTTGGGGACAGGCCAACGGGAGCAGTACTTC
CDR3 protein: CASSLGTGQREQYF

clone size: -
J gene: TRBJ2-2
V gene: TRBV25-1
D gene: -
CDR3 DNA: TGTGCCAGCCTACCATTAGAGGGAACCGACACCGGGGAGCTGTTTTTT
CDR3 protein: CASLPLEGTDTGELFF

clone size: -
J gene: TRBJ2-7
V gene: TRBV6-5
D gene: TRBD1
CDR3 DNA: TGTGCCAGCAGTTCCGACAGGGCCGAGAACGAGCAGTACTTC
CDR3 protein: CASSSDRAENEQYF

clone size: once
J gene: TRBJ1-3
V gene: TRBV7-9
D gene: -
CDR3 DNA: TGTGCCAGCAGCTTAGCGACGGTCGCTGGAAACACCATATATTTT
CDR3 protein: CASSLATVAGNTIYF

clone size: once
J gene: TRBJ2-3
V gene: TRBV18
D gene: TRBD1
CDR3 DNA: TGTGCCAGCTCACCACTCGGACAGGGAGGCGATACGCAGTATTTT
CDR3 protein: CASSPLGQGGDTQYF

clone size: -
J gene: TRBJ1-1
V gene: TRBV7-2
D gene: -
CDR3 DNA: TGTGCCAGCAGCCCCCTAGGAGGGTCTGAAGCTTTCTTT
CDR3 protein: CASSPLGGSEAFF

clone size: -
J gene: TRBJ2-1
V gene: TRBV6-5
D gene: TRBD2
CDR3 DNA: TGTGCCAGCAGGCAAACTAGCGGGGGTTACAATGAGCAGTTCTTC
CDR3 protein: CASRQTSGGYNEQFF

clone size: -
J gene: TRBJ2-1
V gene: TRBV5-4
D gene: -
CDR3 DNA: TGTGCCAGCAGCTTGGTGGTAGGGGGAGGCTCCTACAATGAGCAGTTCTTC
CDR3 protein: CASSLVVGGGSYNEQFF

clone size: few
J gene: TRBJ1-6
V gene: TRBV15
D gene: -
CDR3 DNA: TGTGCCACCAGCGGACTCCGGACGGGATATTCACCCCTCCACTTT
CDR3 protein: CATSGLRTGYSPLHF

clone size: -
J gene: TRBJ2-1
V gene: TRBV29-1
D gene: TRBD2
CDR3 DNA: TGCAGCGTCCCCATGCGGCTAGCGGGGAACAATGAGCAGTTCTTC
CDR3 protein: CSVPMRLAGNNEQFF

clone size: -
J gene: TRBJ2-7
V gene: TRBV4-2
D gene: -
CDR3 DNA: TGTGCCAGCAGCCATGGGGACGAGCAGTACTTC
CDR3 protein: CASSHGDEQYF

clone size: -
J gene: TRBJ2-5
V gene: TRBV20-1
D gene: -
CDR3 DNA: TGCAGTGTTTCCGGAGGGACCCAGTACTTC
CDR3 protein: CSVSGGTQYF

clone size: -
J gene: TRBJ2-7
V gene: TRBV7-8
D gene: TRBD1
CDR3 DNA: TGTGCCAGCAGCTACGGGACAGCCTCCTACGAGCAGTACTTC
CDR3 protein: CASSYGTASYEQYF

clone size: -
J gene: TRBJ2-3
V gene: TRBV30
D gene: -
CDR3 DNA: TGTGCCTGGAGTCGGACTGGTAGCACAGATACGCAGTATTTT
CDR3 protein: CAWSRTGSTDTQYF

clone size: -
J gene: TRBJ1-2
V gene: TRBV11-2
D gene: -
CDR3 DNA: TGTGCCAGCAGCCTAGCCGGGGACGGCGTCGAGGGCTACACCTTC
CDR3 protein: CASSLAGDGVEGYTF

clone size: -
J gene: TRBJ2-2
V gene: TRBV7-3
D gene: TRBD2
CDR3 DNA: TGTGCCAGCAGCCCTTCCTCCCCTAGCGGGGTAAGGGGGGAGCTGTTTTTT
CDR3 protein: CASSPSSPSGVRGELFF

clone size: -
J gene: TRBJ1-4
V gene: TRBV5-4
D gene: TRBD1
CDR3 DNA: TGTGCCAGCAGCGCAGGGACAGGGGGCATTCGGGGTGAAAAACTGTTTTTT
CDR3 protein: CASSAGTGGIRGEKLFF

clone size: -
J gene: TRBJ2-5
V gene: TRBV4-3
D gene: TRBD1
CDR3 DNA: TGCGCCAGCAGCAGGGGGCGGCAAGAGACCCAGTACTTC
CDR3 protein: CASSRGRQETQYF

clone size: -
J gene: TRBJ1-1
V gene: TRBV4-1
D gene: -
CDR3 DNA: TGCGCCAGCAGCCAAGGGGGGTTCACTGAAGCTTTCTTT
CDR3 protein: CASSQGGFTEAFF

clone size: -
J gene: TRBJ1-4
V gene: TRBV25-1
D gene: -
CDR3 DNA: TGTGCCAGCAGTAGGTTAACTCCGGCGGGTGAAAAACTGTTTTTT
CDR3 protein: CASSRLTPAGEKLFF

clone size: -
J gene: TRBJ1-1
V gene: TRBV13
D gene: -
CDR3 DNA: TGTGCCAGCAGCTTAAGTAACCCTTCTGGATCCACTGAAGCTTTCTTT
CDR3 protein: CASSLSNPSGSTEAFF

clone size: -
J gene: TRBJ2-3
V gene: TRBV6-5
D gene: -
CDR3 DNA: TGTGCCAGCAAGGCTAGCGGCACAGATACGCAGTATTTT
CDR3 protein: CASKASGTDTQYF

clone size: once
J gene: TRBJ2-2
V gene: TRBV6-5
D gene: TRBD1
CDR3 DNA: TGTGCCAGCAGTTACGTTTCAGGGGGCTTCGCCGGGGAGCTGTTTTTT
CDR3 protein: CASSYVSGGFAGELFF

clone size: -
J gene: TRBJ2-7
V gene: TRBV7-2
D gene: -
CDR3 DNA: TGTGCCAGCAGCTTAGACCTCTACGAGCAGTACTTC
CDR3 protein: CASSLDLYEQYF

clone size: few
J gene: TRBJ1-2
V gene: TRBV6-1
D gene: TRBD1
CDR3 DNA: TGTGCCAGCAGCTCGACAGGGGGCACGTATGGCTACACCTTC
CDR3 protein: CASSSTGGTYGYTF

clone size: -
J gene: TRBJ1-2
V gene: TRBV5-1
D gene: TRBD1
CDR3 DNA: TGCGCCAGCAGCTTGGAGACAGGGGGCTTCTATGGCTACACCTTC
CDR3 protein: CASSLETGGFYGYTF

clone size: -
J gene: TRBJ2-4
V gene: TRBV4-1
D gene: -
CDR3 DNA: TGCGCCAGCAGCCAAGGGGGAAGCAAAAACATTCAGTACTTC
CDR3 protein: CASSQGGSKNIQYF

clone size: -
J gene: TRBJ1-6
V gene: TRBV7-9
D gene: -
CDR3 DNA: TGTGCCAGCAGCTACCTTACGGGTGGGGGGTCACCCCTCCACTTT
CDR3 protein: CASSYLTGGGSPLHF